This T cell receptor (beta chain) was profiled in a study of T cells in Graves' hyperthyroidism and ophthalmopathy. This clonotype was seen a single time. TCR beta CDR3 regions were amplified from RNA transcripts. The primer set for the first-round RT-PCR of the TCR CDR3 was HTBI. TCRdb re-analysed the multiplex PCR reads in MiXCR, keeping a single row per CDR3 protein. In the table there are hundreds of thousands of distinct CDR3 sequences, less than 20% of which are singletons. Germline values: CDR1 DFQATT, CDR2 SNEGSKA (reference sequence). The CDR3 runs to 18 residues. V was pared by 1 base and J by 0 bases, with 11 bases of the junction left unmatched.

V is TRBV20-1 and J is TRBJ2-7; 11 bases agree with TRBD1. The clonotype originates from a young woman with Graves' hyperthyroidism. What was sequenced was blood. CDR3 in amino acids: CSARAGTGGSTSSYEQYF. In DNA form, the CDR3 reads TGCAGTGCTAGAGCCGGGACAGGGGGATCTACTAGCTCCTACGAGCAGTACTTC.